The clone carrying this T cell receptor beta chain was seen more than once but under ten times. Antigen: not known. The data belong to a study of T cell repertoires in cytomegalovirus infection. Germline CDR1 and CDR2: SEHNR and FQNEAQ (reference sequence). The CDR3 has 15 amino acids. V dropped 7 bases and J dropped 2 bases, with 18 bases sitting between them. Using its own MiXCR run on the reads, TCRdb lists one record per CDR3 protein. This table has approximately 470,000 distinct CDR3 sequences, approximately 46% appearing once. The sequencing here drew on cultured PBMCs, taken from culture after CMV antigen stimulation. The chain links TRBV7-9 to TRBJ2-7; D is unresolved. The clonotype originates from a human donor in good health (CMV status not recorded). Some clones in this sample may be carry-over from other donors' samples. The CDR3 nucleotides are TGTGCCAGCAACCCCCCCGGCACAGCCCCCTACGAGCAGTACTTC. Translation: CASNPPGTAPYEQYF.